Listed below are T cell receptor beta chains from one sample, sequenced in a study of blood T cells in healthy people across ages. Each CDR3 protein is one row after TCRdb ran MiXCR on the 5' RACE reads. The table shows around 1.5 million distinct CDR3 sequences, with roughly 30% occurring only once. The sample comprised blood. These receptors were collected from a young woman in good health. Each CDR3 is given with its conserved first and last residue. A D gene is named only where the DNA matches it firmly. Some rows have no size entry. The others give once, few or many, or a class for an expanded clone.

V gene	D gene	J gene	clone size	CDR3 DNA	CDR3 protein
TRBV12-3/TRBV12-4	TRBD1	TRBJ2-5	.	TGTGCCAGCAGTTTAGGTCCAGGGGGTAAGGAGACCCAGTACTTC	CASSLGPGGKETQYF
TRBV4-2	TRBD1	TRBJ2-7	few	TGTGCCAGCAGCCAGCCCGCGGGACAGGGCTCGGGGGAGCAGTACTTC	CASSQPAGQGSGEQYF
TRBV29-1	TRBD1	TRBJ1-2	few	TGCAGCGTTGAAGATTTGCGAGGCGTTTTAGGATGGGCGGGACAGTCTAACTATGGCTACACCTTC	CSVEDLRGVLGWAGQSNYGYTF
TRBV6-6	.	TRBJ1-3	.	TGTGCCAGCAAGCCACAGGTCTCTGGAAACACCATATATTTT	CASKPQVSGNTIYF
TRBV29-1	TRBD2	TRBJ2-1	.	TGCAGCGTTGAAGGGACGGGGGGTAATGAGCGGTTCTTC	CSVEGTGGNERFF
TRBV6-5	TRBD1	TRBJ1-5	.	TGTGCCAGCAGTTACTCAAGGAGGGGGCGGTTTAGCAATCAGCCCCAGCATTTT	CASSYSRRGRFSNQPQHF
TRBV6-5	TRBD1	TRBJ2-7	.	TGTGCCACCCGCAGGGACAGGAGCTCCTACGAGCAGTACTTC	CATRRDRSSYEQYF
TRBV13	.	TRBJ1-1	.	TGTGCCAGCAGCTTATTGGCTCCGAACACTGAAGCTTTCTTT	CASSLLAPNTEAFF
TRBV29-1	.	TRBJ1-2	few	TGCAGCGTTGAAGAGGGCCCTGGGGTTCTTAACTATGGCTACACCTTC	CSVEEGPGVLNYGYTF
TRBV4-1	.	TRBJ1-2	few	TGCGCCAGCAGCCAAGAGGCGACATACTATGGCTACACCTTC	CASSQEATYYGYTF
TRBV27	TRBD1	TRBJ2-6	.	TGTGCCAGCAGACTAGGGACAGCAGGGGCCAACGTCCTGACTTTC	CASRLGTAGANVLTF
TRBV6-1	TRBD1	TRBJ2-3	.	TGTGCCAGCAGTGAAGGGGGTTGGGGGACAGGGAGCACAGATACGCAGTATTTT	CASSEGGWGTGSTDTQYF
TRBV5-6	.	TRBJ2-7	few	TGTGCCAGCACCGAGGGCGGACTGGGCTACGAGCAGTACTTC	CASTEGGLGYEQYF
TRBV20-1	.	TRBJ1-5	.	TGCAGTGCTAGGGGGGAGGGGCCCCAGCATTTT	CSARGEGPQHF
TRBV6-1	TRBD1	TRBJ2-7	.	TGTGCCAGCAGGGAAGGGGGACAGCTCTACGAGCAGTACTTC	CASREGGQLYEQYF
TRBV25-1	.	TRBJ1-1	few	TGTGCCAGCAGTGAAAGCTGGCGGAGAAACACTGAAGCTTTCTTT	CASSESWRRNTEAFF
TRBV20-1	.	TRBJ2-1	.	TGCAGTGCTTGGTTAAATGAGCAGTTCTTC	CSAWLNEQFF
TRBV25-1	.	TRBJ1-2	.	TGTGCCAGCAGTTATTGGGGGGTGGGGACCAGCCGGACTCATGGCTACACCTTC	CASSYWGVGTSRTHGYTF
TRBV20-1	.	TRBJ2-1	.	TGCAGTACAACAGGGATCAATGAGCAGTTCTTC	CSTTGINEQFF
TRBV28	TRBD1	TRBJ2-7	.	TGTGCCAGCAGTTGGGTTTCCGGGACAGGAGGCGAGCAGTACTTC	CASSWVSGTGGEQYF
TRBV27	.	TRBJ2-1	.	TGTGCCAGCAGGTTACTAGACTCCTACAATGAGCAGTTCTTC	CASRLLDSYNEQFF
TRBV4-1	.	TRBJ2-1	few	TGCGCCAGCAGCCAAGTGTTGGTTCCTGAGCAGTTCTTC	CASSQVLVPEQFF
TRBV6-1	.	TRBJ1-4	.	TGTGCCAGCAGACAGACAACTAATGAAAAACTGTTTTTT	CASRQTTNEKLFF
TRBV5-1	.	TRBJ2-5	.	TGCGCCAGCAGCTTACGCAACAGCCCTCCAGAGACCCAGTACTTC	CASSLRNSPPETQYF
TRBV2	.	TRBJ2-7	.	TGTGCCAGCAGTGAACATGGACAAACCTACGAGCAGTACTTC	CASSEHGQTYEQYF
TRBV3-1	.	TRBJ2-1	few	TGTGCCAGCAGCTGGACCGGGACACTGAAGGCCAATGAGCAGTTCTTC	CASSWTGTLKANEQFF
TRBV29-1	.	TRBJ2-3	.	TGCAGCTCCGGACGGTTCGCAAAAAAAGGGGATACGCAGTATTTT	CSSGRFAKKGDTQYF
TRBV4-2	TRBD2	TRBJ2-1	.	TGTGCCAGCAGCTCCGAGACTAGCGGTCCCAATGAGCAGTTCTTC	CASSSETSGPNEQFF
TRBV12-3/TRBV12-4	.	TRBJ2-1	.	TGTGCCAGCAGTTTAGGACCAGGATGGGAGCAGTTCTTC	CASSLGPGWEQFF
TRBV4-1	TRBD1	TRBJ1-4	.	TGCGCCAGCAGCCGCACTAAACAGGGGGCAAGTAGAACTAATGAAAAACTGTTTTTT	CASSRTKQGASRTNEKLFF
TRBV25-1	.	TRBJ2-1	.	TGTGCCAGCAGTGAACATGGACCCACCAATGAGCAGTTCTTC	CASSEHGPTNEQFF
TRBV7-6	.	TRBJ1-1	few	TGTGCCAGCAGCTTAGTCGGGTTCGGAGGGGGCACTGAAGCTTTCTTT	CASSLVGFGGGTEAFF
TRBV5-1	TRBD2	TRBJ2-1	once	TGCGCCAGCAGCCTACTAGTGGGGGGGTACAATGAGCAGTTCTTC	CASSLLVGGYNEQFF
TRBV4-1	.	TRBJ1-2	many	TGCGCCAGCAGCCAAGATCGCCAGGGAGGATATGGCTACACCTTC	CASSQDRQGGYGYTF
TRBV6-1	.	TRBJ1-2	.	TGTGCCAGCAGTGTTCAGGGGTATGCCTATGGCTACACCTTC	CASSVQGYAYGYTF
TRBV29-1	.	TRBJ1-1	few	TGCAGCGTGATGACAGGAGCGACTGGTGAAGCTTTCTTT	CSVMTGATGEAFF
TRBV27	.	TRBJ2-7	few	TGTGCCAGCAGGACGGTGGACGAGCAGTACTTC	CASRTVDEQYF
TRBV21-1	.	TRBJ2-5	few	TGTGCCAGCAGCAAAGACGCGGGGCACCTCTCCTACGAGCGGTACTTC	CASSKDAGHLSYERYF
TRBV5-1	TRBD2	TRBJ2-3	.	TGCGCCAGCAAAGCGGGGGCTGGCACAGATACGCAGTATTTT	CASKAGAGTDTQYF
TRBV27	.	TRBJ2-7	few	TGTGCCGGCAGTTTAGAAGGCTACGAGCAGTACTTC	CAGSLEGYEQYF
TRBV20-1	.	TRBJ1-2	many	TGCAGTGCTAGTACCCCGACCTATGGCTACACCTTC	CSASTPTYGYTF
TRBV27	TRBD1	TRBJ1-2	few	TGTGCCAGCAGCCTTGACCGGGACAGACTTGGCTACACCTTC	CASSLDRDRLGYTF
TRBV12-3/TRBV12-4	TRBD2	TRBJ2-1	few	TGTGCCAGCAGTTTAGTTTCATTGGGGACTAGCGTGGGTGAGCAGTTCTTC	CASSLVSLGTSVGEQFF
TRBV4-1	TRBD1	TRBJ2-5	.	TGCGCCAGCAGCCAAGGGACAGGGTCGGACCCGAAGTACTTC	CASSQGTGSDPKYF
TRBV27	.	TRBJ2-7	.	TGTGCCAGCTCAACTGGGGGGTCAGGGTACGAGCAGTACTTC	CASSTGGSGYEQYF
TRBV27	TRBD2	TRBJ2-7	.	TGTGCCAGCAGTCTAGGGACTAGCGGGAGGGACCCCTACGAGCAGTACTTC	CASSLGTSGRDPYEQYF
TRBV29-1	TRBD1	TRBJ2-7	.	TGCAGCGCTAGAGGACAGGGGGCCTTATACGAGCAGTACTTC	CSARGQGALYEQYF
TRBV29-1	.	TRBJ1-6	many	TGCAGCGTTCAGGGGACGGAGAATTCACCCCTCCACTTT	CSVQGTENSPLHF
TRBV7-8	.	TRBJ1-2	.	TGTGCCAGCAGCTCCACTGAGGGATTCTATGGCTACACCTTC	CASSSTEGFYGYTF
TRBV2	.	TRBJ2-2	.	TGTGCCAGCAGTGACGCAGGGTTGGGCGGGGAGCTGTTTTTT	CASSDAGLGGELFF
TRBV28	.	TRBJ1-2	many	TGTGCCAGCAGGAGGGGGGCTAACTATGGCTACACCTTC	CASRRGANYGYTF
TRBV5-6	.	TRBJ1-1	.	TGTGCCAGTAGCTTGCTCCGGGGGAAGGCGAACACTGAAGCTTTCTTT	CASSLLRGKANTEAFF
TRBV12-3/TRBV12-4	TRBD2	TRBJ2-3	few	TGTGCCAGCAGCCCAGGACTAGCGGGGAGTGCAGATACGCAGTATTTT	CASSPGLAGSADTQYF
TRBV4-2	.	TRBJ2-7	.	TGTGCCAGCAGCCCAAATGATGGGGGTCACGAGCAGTACTTC	CASSPNDGGHEQYF